This T cell receptor beta chain was captured in a study of shared clonotypes between healthy human individuals. Looking at the study overall: Per donor, three plates held CD4 naive cells, three held CD4 memory, two held CD8 naive and one held CD8 memory. Whole-study results and caveats: Clonotypes that were shared across a handful of donors made up roughly 5% of naive CD4 clonotypes.

V lost 4 bases and J lost 1; bases outside the gene matches: 16. This CDR3 is built from 19 residues. Germline CDR1 and CDR2: SGHRS and YFSETQ. Assay execution took place at the deep level. As handled by the study authors: There were no quality scores in the junction-only immunoSEQ sequences, so filtering differed. Method: immunoSEQ multiplex PCR; TCRdb's copy keeps in-frame clones and lacks some. V and J calls plus clone size are reproduced from that table; the DNA served to infer D and trimming. The sample carries approximately 2.4 million clones, approximately 96% recorded once. As for this clone: The antigen is undetermined.

This sequence was found in a man younger than 35 in good health. V usage is TRBV5-1 and J usage is TRBJ1-3; 8 nucleotides align to TRBD1. Source material: naive CD4+ T cells sorted from blood. Subset specified: CD45RA+ positively selected. The CDR3: CASSPGTGQALGSGNTIYF. CDR3 bases: TGCGCCAGCAGCCCGGGGACAGGCCAGGCCTTGGGATCTGGAAACACCATATATTTT.